This T cell receptor (beta chain) was obtained from a study of cytomegalovirus exposure and HLA in healthy donors. Study summary: Earlier work reported about 110 million unique TCR beta sequences from 170 million or so T cells. Study-level points and caveats: In an earlier analysis, most TCR beta V segments were productive about 87% or about 30% of the time. Certain sequence variants were highly shared and formed a cluster, and this cluster was likely a sequencing artifact.

A remark on this clone: Antigen specificity is unknown.

The PCR was carried out with 60 Vbeta primers and 13 Jbeta primers. Data came from immunoSEQ multiplex PCR; TCRdb stores just in-frame clones and leaves some out. The sample gives around 130,000 clones, 80% of which show up once; over 3% is in the top ten. The CDR3 spans 14 residues. The V and J ends lost 0 bases and 7 bases, in that order; junction bases with no gene match: 6. Germline CDR1 is SGHDT and CDR2 is YYEEEE. The donors gave bone marrow, and they were healthy. Sequenced: PBMCs. This receptor was identified in a woman in her thirties or forties in good health and CMV-seronegative. V is TRBV5-6 and J is TRBJ1-1; 7 nucleotides align to TRBD1. In DNA, the CDR3 is TGTGCCAGCAGCTTGGCCAAGGGGGCAGATGAAGCTTTCTTT. Its translation: CASSLAKGADEAFF.